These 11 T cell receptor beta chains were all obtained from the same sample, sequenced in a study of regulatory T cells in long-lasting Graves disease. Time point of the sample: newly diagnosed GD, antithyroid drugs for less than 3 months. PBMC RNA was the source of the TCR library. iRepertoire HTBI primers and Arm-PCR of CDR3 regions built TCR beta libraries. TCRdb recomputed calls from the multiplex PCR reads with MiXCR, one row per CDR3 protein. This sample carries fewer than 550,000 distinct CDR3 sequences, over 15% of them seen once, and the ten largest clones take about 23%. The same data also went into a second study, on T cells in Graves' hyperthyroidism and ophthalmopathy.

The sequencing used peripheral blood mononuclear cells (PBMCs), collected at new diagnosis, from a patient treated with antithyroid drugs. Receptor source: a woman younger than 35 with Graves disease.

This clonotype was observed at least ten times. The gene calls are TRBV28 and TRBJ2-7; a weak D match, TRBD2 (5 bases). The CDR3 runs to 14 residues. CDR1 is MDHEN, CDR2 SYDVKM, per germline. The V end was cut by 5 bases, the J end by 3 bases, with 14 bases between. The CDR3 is CASSRTGILYEQYF. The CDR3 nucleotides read TGTGCCAGCAGTCGAACGGGGATCCTCTACGAGCAGTACTTC.

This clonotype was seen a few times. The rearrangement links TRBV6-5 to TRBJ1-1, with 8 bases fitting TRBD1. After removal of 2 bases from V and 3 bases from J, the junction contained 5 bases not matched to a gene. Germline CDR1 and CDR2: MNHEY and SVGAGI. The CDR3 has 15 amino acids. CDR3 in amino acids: CASSYPRGLDTEAFF. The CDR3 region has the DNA TGTGCCAGCAGTTACCCCAGGGGGCTCGACACTGAAGCTTTCTTT.

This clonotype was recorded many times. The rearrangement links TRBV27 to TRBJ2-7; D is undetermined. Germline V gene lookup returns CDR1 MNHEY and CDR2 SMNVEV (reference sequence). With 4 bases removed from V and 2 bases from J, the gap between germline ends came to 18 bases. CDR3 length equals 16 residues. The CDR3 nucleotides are TGTGCCAGCAGTTCGCCCCCCGGGTCCCTCCCCTACGAGCAGTACTTC. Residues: CASSSPPGSLPYEQYF.

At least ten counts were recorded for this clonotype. CDR3 sequence reads: CASSPSSTLQQFF. The DNA for the CDR3 is TGTGCCAGCAGTCCCAGCTCCACTTTGCAGCAGTTCTTC. The chain couples TRBV27 to TRBJ2-1; D unclear. Germline V gene lookup returns CDR1 MNHEY and CDR2 SMNVEV (reference sequence). The CDR3 has 13 residues. V lost 5 bases, J lost 11 bases, and 16 bases lay in between.

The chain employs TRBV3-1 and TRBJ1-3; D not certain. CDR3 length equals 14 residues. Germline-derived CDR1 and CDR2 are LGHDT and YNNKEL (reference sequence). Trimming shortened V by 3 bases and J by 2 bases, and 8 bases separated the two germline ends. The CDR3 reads CASSQDATGNTIYF. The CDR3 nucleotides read TGTGCCAGCAGCCAGGATGCAACTGGAAACACCATATATTTT. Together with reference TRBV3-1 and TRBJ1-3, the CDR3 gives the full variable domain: DTAVSQTPKYLVTQMGNDKSIKCEQNLGHDTMYWYKQDSKKFLKIMFSYNNKELIINETVPNRFSPKSPDKAHLNLHINSLELGDSAVYFCASSQDATGNTIYFGEGSWLTVV.

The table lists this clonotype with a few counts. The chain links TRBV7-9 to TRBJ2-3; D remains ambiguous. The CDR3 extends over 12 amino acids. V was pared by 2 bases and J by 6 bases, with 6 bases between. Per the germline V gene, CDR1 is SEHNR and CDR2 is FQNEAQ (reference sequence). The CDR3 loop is CASSLIRDTQYF. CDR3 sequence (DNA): TGTGCCAGCAGCTTAATCAGGGATACGCAGTATTTT.

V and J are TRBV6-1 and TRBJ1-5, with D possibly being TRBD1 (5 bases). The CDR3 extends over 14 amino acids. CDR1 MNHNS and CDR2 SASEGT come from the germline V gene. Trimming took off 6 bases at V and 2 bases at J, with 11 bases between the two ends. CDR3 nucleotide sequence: TGTGCCAGCAGGGCCCCGGGGGGCAATCAGCCCCAGCATTTT. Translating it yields CASRAPGGNQPQHF.

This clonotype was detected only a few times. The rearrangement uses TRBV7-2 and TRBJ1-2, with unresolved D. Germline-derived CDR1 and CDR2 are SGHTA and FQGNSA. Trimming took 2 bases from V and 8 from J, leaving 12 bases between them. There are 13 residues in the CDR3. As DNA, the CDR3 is TGTGCCAGCAGCTTAAGTGACCTGGGGGGCTACACCTTC. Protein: CASSLSDLGGYTF.

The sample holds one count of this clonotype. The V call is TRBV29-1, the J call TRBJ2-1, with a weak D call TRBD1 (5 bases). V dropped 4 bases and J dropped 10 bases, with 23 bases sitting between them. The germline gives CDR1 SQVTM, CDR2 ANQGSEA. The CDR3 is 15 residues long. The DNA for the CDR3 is TGCAGCGTTGTTCAGGGCTCCATCGTCATCTACGAGCAGTTCTTC. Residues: CSVVQGSIVIYEQFF.

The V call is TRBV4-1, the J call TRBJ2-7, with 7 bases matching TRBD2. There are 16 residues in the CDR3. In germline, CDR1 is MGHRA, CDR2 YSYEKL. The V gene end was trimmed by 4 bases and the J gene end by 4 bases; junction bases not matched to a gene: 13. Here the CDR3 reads CASSPSEASGIYEQYF. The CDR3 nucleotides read TGCGCCAGCAGCCCGAGTGAGGCTAGCGGAATTTACGAGCAGTACTTC.

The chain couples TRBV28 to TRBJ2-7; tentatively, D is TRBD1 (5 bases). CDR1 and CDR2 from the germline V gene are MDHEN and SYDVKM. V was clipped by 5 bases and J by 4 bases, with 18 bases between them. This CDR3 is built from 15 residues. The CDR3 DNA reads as TGTGCCAGCAGTGAACGGGCAGGGAACTTGTACGAGCAGTACTTC. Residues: CASSERAGNLYEQYF.